The 11 T cell receptor beta chains below come from one sample, sequenced in a study of shared clonotypes between healthy human individuals. The assay was immunoSEQ multiplex PCR, and TCRdb's table has in-frame clones only and misses some. The repertoire holds almost 750,000 clones, with around 70% as singletons. Sequences were obtained from memory CD4+ T cells sorted from blood. The subset denotes: CD45RA-negative fraction. The receptors come from a woman under 40 in good health.

V and J are TRBV5-1 and TRBJ2-4; D not resolved. Trimming left V 1 base short and J 1 base short, with 12 bases between. The CDR3 contains 16 residues. CDR1 and CDR2 from the germline V gene are SGHRS and YFSETQ. The CDR3 spells CASSLNGARAKNIQYF. As DNA, the CDR3 is TGCGCCAGCAGCTTGAACGGAGCGAGGGCCAAAAACATTCAGTACTTC.

There are a few counts of this clone. The DNA for the CDR3 is TGCGCCAGCAGCCAAGACACCCGGGGTAGCGGGAGATGGGGTGAGCAGTTCTTC. This codes for CASSQDTRGSGRWGEQFF. The chain has TRBV4-1 and TRBJ2-1; 9 bases agree with TRBD2. The J segment lost 9 bases and the V segment lost 0 bases, leaving 15 bases of the junction unmatched. The CDR3 contains 18 residues. Germline values: CDR1 MGHRA, CDR2 YSYEKL.

This clone was seen a handful of times. V usage is TRBV30 and J usage is TRBJ1-1; 8 positions match TRBD1. CDR1 GTSNPN and CDR2 SVGIG come from the germline V gene (reference sequence). The CDR3 spans 15 residues. V gave up 4 bases and J gave up 3 bases; unmatched junction bases: 10. In nucleotides, the CDR3 is TGTGCCTGGATAGGACAGGGCCACAAATACACTGAAGCTTTCTTT. It is translated as CAWIGQGHKYTEAFF.

As concerns this clone: Other DNA sequences from this sample encode an identical CDR3 as well. The CDR3 loop reads CASSQPRDSPYEQYF. In DNA, the CDR3 is TGCGCCAGCAGCCAGCCCCGGGACAGCCCCTACGAGCAGTACTTC. The chain combines TRBV4-1 with TRBJ2-7; 7 nucleotides agree with TRBD1. V lost 3 bases to trimming and J lost 2 bases; unmatched junction nucleotides: 7. The V gene's germline CDR1 is MGHRA and CDR2 YSYEKL. There are 15 residues in the CDR3.

The J gene is TRBJ1-3, the V gene TRBV11-3; no clear D gene. In germline, CDR1 is SGHNT, CDR2 YENEEA. CDR3 size: 15 residues. V lost 2 bases, J lost 0 bases, and 8 bases lay in between. CDR3 DNA: TGTGCCAGCAGCTTAAATTCGCCCTCTGGAAACACCATATATTTT. It specifies CASSLNSPSGNTIYF.

The V and J genes are TRBV5-4 and TRBJ2-1; D might be TRBD2 (5 bases). This CDR3 comprises 15 residues. Between the trimmed V and J ends, which lost 4 bases and 5 bases, there was a span of 16 bases. The germline V gene has CDR1 SGHNT and CDR2 YYREEE (reference sequence). The CDR3 nucleotides are TGTGCCAGCAGCCCCACGGTAGCGAGGAACAATGAGCAGTTCTTC. Translating gives CASSPTVARNNEQFF.

This clone was detected ten times or more. Other DNA sequences in the sample encode the same CDR3. V usage is TRBV5-1 and J usage is TRBJ1-3, with 9 bases lining up with TRBD1. The J segment lost 4 bases and the V segment lost 0 bases, leaving 2 bases of the junction unmatched. The germline V gene encodes CDR1 SGHRS and CDR2 YFSETQ. This CDR3 has 15 residues. The CDR3 DNA is TGCGCCAGCAGCTTGGGGGACAGGGACGGAAACACCATATATTTT. Protein: CASSLGDRDGNTIYF.

The V call is TRBV10-2, the J call TRBJ2-1, with a possible D match to TRBD1 (5 bases). Trimming removed 0 bases from V and 15 bases from J, with 12 bases in between. CDR3 length equals 12 residues. CDR1 is WSHSY and CDR2 is SAAADI in the germline V gene. The CDR3 coding sequence is TGCGCCAGCAGTGAGTCGCAGGGTTCACCGTTCTTC. Its protein is CASSESQGSPFF.

The CDR3 sequence: CASSLHSTEAFF. The CDR3, as DNA: TGTGCCAGCAGCTTACACAGCACTGAAGCTTTCTTT. J is TRBJ1-1 and V is TRBV7-9; D is unresolved. The CDR3 is 12 residues long. The germline CDR1 and CDR2 sequences are SEHNR and FQNEAQ (reference sequence). Trimming left V 2 bases short and J 4 bases short, with 5 bases between.

The CDR3 bases are TGTGCCAGCAGTGATTCCGGGACACCGGCCACTGAAGCTTTCTTT. It translates to CASSDSGTPATEAFF. V is TRBV2 and J is TRBJ1-1, with D tentatively TRBD1 (6 bases). CDR1 and CDR2 from the germline V gene are SNHLY and FYNNEI. V gave up 3 bases and J gave up 4 bases, with 15 bases separating them. The CDR3 totals 15 residues. The full variable domain, with the rest looked up from reference TRBV2 and TRBJ1-1, is EPEVTQTPSHQVTQMGQEVILRCVPISNHLYFYWYRQILGQKVEFLVSFYNNEISEKSEIFDDQFSVERPDGSNFTLKIRSTKLEDSAMYFCASSDSGTPATEAFFGQGTRLTVV.

This chain uses TRBV5-1 with TRBJ2-2, with 8 bases lining up with TRBD1. This CDR3 comprises 18 residues. Germline values: CDR1 SGHRS, CDR2 YFSETQ. V dropped 4 bases and J dropped 4; count of bases not matched to a gene: 15. DNA of the CDR3: TGCGCCAGCAGCCACGAACCAATGACAGGGGTCGGCACCGGGGAGCTGTTTTTT. It encodes CASSHEPMTGVGTGELFF. Looking up the rest from reference TRBV5-1 and TRBJ2-2 gives the full variable domain: KAGVTQTPRYLIKTRGQQVTLSCSPISGHRSVSWYQQTPGQGLQFLFEYFSETQRNKGNFPGRFSGRQFSNSRSEMNVSTLELGDSALYLCASSHEPMTGVGTGELFFGEGSRLTVL.